This T cell receptor (beta chain) stems from a study of OX40 agonist ivuxolimab in advanced cancers. Study overall: Patients' therapy was ivuxolimab, an antibody that acts as an agonist of OX40 (CD134). With a range of 23 to 79, age averaged about 58 years, and approximately 83% were male. Study observations and caveats: Expanded clones were, on average, more numerous in CD8+ T cells than in CD4+. CD4+ and CD8+ blood T cells expanded clonally by week 6 at 0.1 to 3.0 mg/kg.

Trimming left V 0 bases short and J 7 bases short, with 4 bases between. The germline gives CDR1 GTSNPN, CDR2 SVGIG (reference sequence). This CDR3 is built from 12 residues. Details on this clone: Antigen: not known.

Sequencing used immunoSEQ multiplex PCR; TCRdb keeps in-frame clones, though not all of them. This sample has 75,000 to 80,000 clones, with 80% to 90% found just once. The sequenced sample was CD4+ or CD8+ T cells sorted from blood, obtained in a trial of the OX40 agonist ivuxolimab. The chain couples TRBV30 to TRBJ1-6; D gene unclear. The TCR comes from an adult with an advanced solid tumor such as melanoma, head and neck, liver or kidney cancer. The CDR3 DNA follows: TGTGCCTGGAGTGTACAAAATTCACCCCTCCACTTT. It yields the protein CAWSVQNSPLHF.